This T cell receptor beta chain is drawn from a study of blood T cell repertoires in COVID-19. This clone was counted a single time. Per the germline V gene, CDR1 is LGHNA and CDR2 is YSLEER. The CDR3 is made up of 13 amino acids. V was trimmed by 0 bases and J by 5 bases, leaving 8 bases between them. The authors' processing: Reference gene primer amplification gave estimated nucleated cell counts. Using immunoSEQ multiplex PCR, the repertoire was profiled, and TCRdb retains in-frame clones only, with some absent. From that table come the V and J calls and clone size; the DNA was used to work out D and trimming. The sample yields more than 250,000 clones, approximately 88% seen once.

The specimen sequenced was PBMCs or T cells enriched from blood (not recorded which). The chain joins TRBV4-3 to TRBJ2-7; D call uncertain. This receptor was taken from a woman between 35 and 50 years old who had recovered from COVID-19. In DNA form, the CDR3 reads TGCGCCAGCAGCCAAGATCTGCGCCACGAGCAGTACTTC. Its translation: CASSQDLRHEQYF.